This T cell receptor (beta chain) was sequenced for a study of T-cell reconstitution after alpha-beta-depleted transplantation in children. Details on this clonotype: The target antigen is unknown. A clone one base away is much larger, so this may be a read error.

Library preparation (for TCRbeta) was performed with unique molecular identifiers. Using its own MiXCR run on the PCR reads, TCRdb lists one record per CDR3 protein. The sample has hundreds of thousands of distinct CDR3 sequences, 13% seen once. The V gene's germline CDR1 is DFQATT and CDR2 SNEGSKA (reference sequence). This CDR3 contains 15 residues. Study-level results: Reported findings indicate that, about two months after transplant, alpha-beta T cells came from several hundred expanded clones, which were derived from non-depleted graft cells.

This clonotype was sampled from a girl aged 2-10 years with congenital amegakaryocytic thrombocytopenia, due to receive a stem cell transplant. The chain links TRBV20-1 to TRBJ2-1; 9 bases are shared with TRBD2. The sample in question was PBMCs, obtained before TCRalphabeta/CD19-depleted stem cell transplant. The CDR3 here is CSAERGTSKDNEQLF. CDR3 DNA sequence: TGCAGTGCGGAAAGAGGGACTAGCAAGGACAATGAGCAGCTCTTC.